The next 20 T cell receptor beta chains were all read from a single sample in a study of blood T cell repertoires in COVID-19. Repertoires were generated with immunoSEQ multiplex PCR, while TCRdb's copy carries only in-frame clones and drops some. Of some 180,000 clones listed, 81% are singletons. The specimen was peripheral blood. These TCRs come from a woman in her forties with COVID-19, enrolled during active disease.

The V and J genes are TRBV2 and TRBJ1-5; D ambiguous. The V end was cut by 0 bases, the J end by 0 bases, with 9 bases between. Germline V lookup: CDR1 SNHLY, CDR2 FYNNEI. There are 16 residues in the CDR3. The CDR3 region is CASSEAGEGSNQPQHF. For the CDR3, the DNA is TGTGCCAGCAGTGAAGCGGGAGAAGGTAGCAATCAGCCCCAGCATTTT.

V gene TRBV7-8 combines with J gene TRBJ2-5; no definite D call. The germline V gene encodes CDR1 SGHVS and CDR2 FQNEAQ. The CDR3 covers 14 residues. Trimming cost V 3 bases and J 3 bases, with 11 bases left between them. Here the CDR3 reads CASSFNSIKETQYF. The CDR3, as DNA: TGTGCCAGCAGCTTTAATAGCATAAAAGAGACCCAGTACTTC.

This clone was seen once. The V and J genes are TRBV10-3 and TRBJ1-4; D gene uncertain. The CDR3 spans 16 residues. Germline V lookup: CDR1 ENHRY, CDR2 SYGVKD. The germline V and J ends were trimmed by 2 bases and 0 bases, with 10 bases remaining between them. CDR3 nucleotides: TGTGCCATCAGTGAGGGAGGACCGGCAACTAATGAAAAACTGTTTTTT. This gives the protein CAISEGGPATNEKLFF.

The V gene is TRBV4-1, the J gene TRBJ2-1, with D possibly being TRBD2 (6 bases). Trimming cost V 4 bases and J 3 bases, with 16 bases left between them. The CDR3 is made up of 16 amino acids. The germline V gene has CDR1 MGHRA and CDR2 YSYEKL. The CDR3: CASSPSRRGLYNEQFF. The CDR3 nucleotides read TGCGCCAGCAGCCCATCTAGAAGGGGACTCTACAATGAGCAGTTCTTC.

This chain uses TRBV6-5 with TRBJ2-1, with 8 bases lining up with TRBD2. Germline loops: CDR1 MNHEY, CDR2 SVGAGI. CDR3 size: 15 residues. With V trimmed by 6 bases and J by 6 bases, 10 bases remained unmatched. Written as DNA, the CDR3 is TGTGCCAGCAGCGGAGGACTAGCTAGGGGCAATGAGCAGTTCTTC. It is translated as CASSGGLARGNEQFF.

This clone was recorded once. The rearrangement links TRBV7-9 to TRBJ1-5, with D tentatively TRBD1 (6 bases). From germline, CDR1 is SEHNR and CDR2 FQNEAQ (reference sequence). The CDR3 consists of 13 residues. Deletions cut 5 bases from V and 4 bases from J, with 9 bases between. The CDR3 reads CASSGTSNQPQHF. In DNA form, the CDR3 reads TGTGCCAGCAGCGGGACAAGTAATCAGCCCCAGCATTTT.

CDR3 region: CASSQAPLAGAGGETQYF. CDR3 nucleotide sequence: TGCGCCAGCAGCCAAGCCCCGCTGGCGGGAGCGGGGGGAGAGACCCAGTACTTC. V gene TRBV4-1 combines with J gene TRBJ2-5, with 9 bases matching TRBD2. With 1 base clipped from V and 4 bases from J, the junction kept 13 bases outside the gene matches. The CDR3 runs 18 residues. Germline CDR1 is MGHRA and CDR2 is YSYEKL.

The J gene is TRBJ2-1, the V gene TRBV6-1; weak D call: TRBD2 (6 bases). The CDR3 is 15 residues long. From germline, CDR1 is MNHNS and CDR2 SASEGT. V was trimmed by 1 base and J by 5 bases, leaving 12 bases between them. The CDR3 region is CASSEDRGLNNEQFF. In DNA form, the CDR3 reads TGTGCCAGCAGTGAAGACCGGGGACTGAACAATGAGCAGTTCTTC.

The CDR3 bases are TGTGCCATCAGTGAGTTGGAGTCCGGGGCTGAAGCTTTCTTT. Its protein product is CAISELESGAEAFF. This chain connects TRBV10-3 to TRBJ1-1; the D is unclear. Germline values: CDR1 ENHRY, CDR2 SYGVKD. The CDR3 is 14 amino acids. V lost 1 base, J lost 6 bases, and 12 bases lay in between.

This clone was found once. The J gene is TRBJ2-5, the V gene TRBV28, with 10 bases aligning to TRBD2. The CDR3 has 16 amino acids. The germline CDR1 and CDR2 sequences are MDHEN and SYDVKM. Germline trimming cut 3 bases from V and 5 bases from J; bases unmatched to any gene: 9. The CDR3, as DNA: TGTGCCAGCAGTTTTGGAGCGGGAGGGCCAGGGGAGACCCAGTACTTC. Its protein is CASSFGAGGPGETQYF. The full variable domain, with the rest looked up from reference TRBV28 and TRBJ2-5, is DVKVTQSSRYLVKRTGEKVFLECVQDMDHENMFWYRQDPGLGLRLIYFSYDVKMKEKGDIPEGYSVSREKKERFSLILESASTNQTSMYLCASSFGAGGPGETQYFGPGTRLLVL.

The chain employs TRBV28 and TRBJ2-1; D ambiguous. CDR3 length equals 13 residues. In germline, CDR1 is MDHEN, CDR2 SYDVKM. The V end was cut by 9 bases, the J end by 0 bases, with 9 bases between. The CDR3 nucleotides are TGTGCCAGTTTAGAACCCTCCTACAATGAGCAGTTCTTC. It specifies CASLEPSYNEQFF.

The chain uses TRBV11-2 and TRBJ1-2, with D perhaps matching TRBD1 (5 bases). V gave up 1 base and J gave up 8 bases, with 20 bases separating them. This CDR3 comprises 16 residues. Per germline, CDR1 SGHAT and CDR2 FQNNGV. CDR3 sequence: CASSLGRGRLMEGYTF. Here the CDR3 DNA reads TGTGCCAGCAGCTTAGGGAGGGGAAGGCTTATGGAGGGCTACACCTTC.

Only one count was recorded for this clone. This chain's CDR3 is CATLNEGDRGPGANVLTF. The DNA for the CDR3 is TGCGCCACGCTGAACGAGGGGGACAGGGGGCCTGGGGCCAACGTCCTGACTTTC. This chain links TRBV10-1 with TRBJ2-6; TRBD1 matches 12 bases. The CDR3 sequence is 18 residues long. Germline values: CDR1 WNHNN, CDR2 SYGVQD (reference sequence). The trim removed 10 bases at V and 2 bases at J, leaving 12 bases unmatched.

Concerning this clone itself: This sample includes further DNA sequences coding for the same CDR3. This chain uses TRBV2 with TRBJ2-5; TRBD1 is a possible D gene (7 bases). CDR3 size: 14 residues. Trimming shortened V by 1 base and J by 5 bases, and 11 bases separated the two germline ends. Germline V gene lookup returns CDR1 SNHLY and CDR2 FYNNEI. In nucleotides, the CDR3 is TGTGCCAGCAGTGAAGTCGCAGGGGGGGAGACCCAGTACTTC. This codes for CASSEVAGGETQYF.

CDR3 sequence (DNA): TGCGCCAGCAGCGTACAGGGCTTTGAAGCTTTCTTT. This encodes CASSVQGFEAFF. The chain couples TRBV5-1 to TRBJ1-1; tentative D call: TRBD1 (6 bases). CDR1 SGHRS and CDR2 YFSETQ come from the germline V gene. V lost 4 bases to trimming and J lost 7 bases, with 11 bases between them. This CDR3 has 12 residues.

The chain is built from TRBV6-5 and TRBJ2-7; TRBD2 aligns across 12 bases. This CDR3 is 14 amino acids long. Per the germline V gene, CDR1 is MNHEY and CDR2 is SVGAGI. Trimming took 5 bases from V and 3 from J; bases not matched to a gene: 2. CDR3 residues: CASSTTSGSYEQYF. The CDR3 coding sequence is TGTGCCAGCAGTACGACTAGCGGGAGCTACGAGCAGTACTTC.

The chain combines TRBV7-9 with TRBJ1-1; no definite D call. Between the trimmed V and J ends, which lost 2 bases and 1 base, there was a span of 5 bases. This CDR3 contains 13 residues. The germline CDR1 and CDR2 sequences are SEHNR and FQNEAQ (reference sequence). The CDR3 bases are TGTGCCAGCAGCTTATCGGGGAACACTGAAGCTTTCTTT. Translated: CASSLSGNTEAFF.

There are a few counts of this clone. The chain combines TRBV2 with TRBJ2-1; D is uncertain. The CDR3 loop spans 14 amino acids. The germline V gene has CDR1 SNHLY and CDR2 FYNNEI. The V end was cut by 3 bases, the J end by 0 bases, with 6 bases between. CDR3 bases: TGTGCCAGCAGTGACCCTAGCTCCTACAATGAGCAGTTCTTC. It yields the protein CASSDPSSYNEQFF.

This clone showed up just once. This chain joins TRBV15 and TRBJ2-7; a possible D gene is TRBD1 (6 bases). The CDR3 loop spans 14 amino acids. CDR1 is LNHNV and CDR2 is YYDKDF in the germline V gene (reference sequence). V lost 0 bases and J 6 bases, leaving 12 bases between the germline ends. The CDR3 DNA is TGTGCCACCAGCAGAGATTTCGGACAGACCGAGCAGTACTTC. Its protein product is CATSRDFGQTEQYF.

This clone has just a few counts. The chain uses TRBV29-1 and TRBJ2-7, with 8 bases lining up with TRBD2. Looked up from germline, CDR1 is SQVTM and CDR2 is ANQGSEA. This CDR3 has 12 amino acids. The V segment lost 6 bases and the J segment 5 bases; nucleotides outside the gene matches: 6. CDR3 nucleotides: TGCAGCGTCTATAGCGGGATCCACGAGCAGTACTTC. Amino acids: CSVYSGIHEQYF.